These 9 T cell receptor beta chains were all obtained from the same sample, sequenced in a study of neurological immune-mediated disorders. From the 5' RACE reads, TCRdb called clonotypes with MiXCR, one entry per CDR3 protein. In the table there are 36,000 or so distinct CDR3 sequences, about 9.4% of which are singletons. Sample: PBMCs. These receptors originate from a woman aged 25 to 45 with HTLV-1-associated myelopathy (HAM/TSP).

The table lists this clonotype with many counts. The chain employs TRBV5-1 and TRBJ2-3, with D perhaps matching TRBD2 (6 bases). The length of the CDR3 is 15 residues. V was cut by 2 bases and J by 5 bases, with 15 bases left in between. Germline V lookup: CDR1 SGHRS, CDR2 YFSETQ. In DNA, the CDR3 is TGCGCCAGCAGCTTAAACCAGGGTAGCGGAGATACGCAGTATTTT. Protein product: CASSLNQGSGDTQYF.

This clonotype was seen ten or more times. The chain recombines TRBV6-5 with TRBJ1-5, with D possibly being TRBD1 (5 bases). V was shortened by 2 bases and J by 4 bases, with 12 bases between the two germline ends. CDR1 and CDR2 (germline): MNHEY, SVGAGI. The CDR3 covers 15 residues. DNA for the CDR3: TGTGCCAGCAGTTACGGGATCGGGACTAATCAGCCCCAGCATTTT. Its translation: CASSYGIGTNQPQHF.

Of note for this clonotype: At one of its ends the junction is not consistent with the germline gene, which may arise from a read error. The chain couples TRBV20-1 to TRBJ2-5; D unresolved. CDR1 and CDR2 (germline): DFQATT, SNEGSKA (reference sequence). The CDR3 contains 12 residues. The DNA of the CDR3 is TGCAGTGATAGAGAGGATTTAGAGACCCAGTACTTC. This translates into CSDREDLETQYF.

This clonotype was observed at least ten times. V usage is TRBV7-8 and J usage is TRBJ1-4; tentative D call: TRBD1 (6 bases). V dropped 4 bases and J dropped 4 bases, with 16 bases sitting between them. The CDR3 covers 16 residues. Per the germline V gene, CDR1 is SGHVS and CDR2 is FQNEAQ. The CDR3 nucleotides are TGTGCCAGCAGCTCCCAGGGGTCAGGAAGTAATGAAAAACTGTTTTTT. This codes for CASSSQGSGSNEKLFF.

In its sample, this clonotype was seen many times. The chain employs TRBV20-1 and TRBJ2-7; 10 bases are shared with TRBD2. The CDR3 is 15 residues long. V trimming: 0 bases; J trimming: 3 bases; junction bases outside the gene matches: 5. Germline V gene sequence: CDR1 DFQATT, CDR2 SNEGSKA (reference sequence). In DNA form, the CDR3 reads TGCAGTGCTAGAGATCAACTAGCGGGGTACTACGAGCAGTACTTC. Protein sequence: CSARDQLAGYYEQYF.

The CDR3 region is CSAARDREYEQYF. In DNA, the CDR3 is TGCAGTGCTGCCCGAGACAGGGAATACGAGCAGTACTTC. The rearrangement joins TRBV20-1 to TRBJ2-7, with 7 nucleotides matching TRBD1. The CDR3 has 13 amino acids. V lost 5 bases, J lost 4 bases, and 8 bases stayed unmatched. Looked up from germline, CDR1 is DFQATT and CDR2 is SNEGSKA (reference sequence).

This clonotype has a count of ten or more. Here the CDR3 reads CSAKRTSGSSYEQYF. The CDR3 DNA follows: TGCAGTGCAAAGCGCACTAGCGGAAGTTCCTACGAGCAGTACTTC. The rearrangement links TRBV20-1 to TRBJ2-7; 8 bases line up with TRBD2. The germline V gene encodes CDR1 DFQATT and CDR2 SNEGSKA (reference sequence). CDR3 length: 15 residues. The V gene end was trimmed by 6 bases and the J gene end by 1 base; junction bases not matched to a gene: 11.

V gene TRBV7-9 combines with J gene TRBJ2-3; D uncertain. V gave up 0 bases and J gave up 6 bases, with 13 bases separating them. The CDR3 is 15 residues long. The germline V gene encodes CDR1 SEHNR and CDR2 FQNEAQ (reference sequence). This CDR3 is CASSLATAYLDTQYF. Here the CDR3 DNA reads TGTGCCAGCAGCTTAGCGACGGCGTATTTGGATACGCAGTATTTT.

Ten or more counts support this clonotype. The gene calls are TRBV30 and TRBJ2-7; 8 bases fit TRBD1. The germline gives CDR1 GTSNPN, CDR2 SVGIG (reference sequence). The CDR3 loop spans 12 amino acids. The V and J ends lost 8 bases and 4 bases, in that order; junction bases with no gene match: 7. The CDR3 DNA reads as TGTGCCGGGCAGGGGGCTAGGTACGAGCAGTACTTC. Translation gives CAGQGARYEQYF.